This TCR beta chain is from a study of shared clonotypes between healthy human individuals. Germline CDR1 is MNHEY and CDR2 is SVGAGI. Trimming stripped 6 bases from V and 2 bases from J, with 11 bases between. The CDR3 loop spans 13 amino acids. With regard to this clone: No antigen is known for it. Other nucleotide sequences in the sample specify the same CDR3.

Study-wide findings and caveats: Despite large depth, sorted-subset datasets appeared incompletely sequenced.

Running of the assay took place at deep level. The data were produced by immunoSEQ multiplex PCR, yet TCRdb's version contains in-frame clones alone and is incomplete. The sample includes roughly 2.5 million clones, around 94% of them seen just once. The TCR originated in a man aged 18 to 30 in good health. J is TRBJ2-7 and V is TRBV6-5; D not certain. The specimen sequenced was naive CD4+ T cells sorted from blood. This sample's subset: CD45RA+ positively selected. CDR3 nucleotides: TGTGCCAGCAGCCCGGGCCTTACCTACGAGCAGTACTTC. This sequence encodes CASSPGLTYEQYF.